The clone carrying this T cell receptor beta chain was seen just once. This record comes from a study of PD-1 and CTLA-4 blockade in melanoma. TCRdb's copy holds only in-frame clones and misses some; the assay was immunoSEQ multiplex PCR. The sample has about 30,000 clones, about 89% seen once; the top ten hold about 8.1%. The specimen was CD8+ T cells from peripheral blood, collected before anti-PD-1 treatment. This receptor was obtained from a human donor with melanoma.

CDR3 protein: CASSTLGGTEAFF. In DNA, the CDR3 is TGTGCCAGCAGCACACTGGGGGGGACTGAAGCTTTCTTT. The genes are TRBV27 and TRBJ1-1, with D tentatively TRBD1 (5 bases). The CDR3 is 13 residues long. The V and J ends lost 6 bases and 5 bases respectively, with 13 bases between them. The germline V gene encodes CDR1 MNHEY and CDR2 SMNVEV (reference sequence).